These 4 T cell receptor beta chains originate from one sample sequenced in a study of identical twins. Each CDR3 protein is one row after TCRdb ran MiXCR on the 5' RACE reads. The sample gives about 810,000 distinct CDR3 sequences, 9% to 15% of which show up once; 1.5% to 2% is in the top ten. In addition, the sample was reused for a study of yellow fever vaccine responses in identical twins.

Sequencing used PBMCs. These receptor sequences come from a woman between 18 and 29 years old in good health.

The genes are TRBV5-1 and TRBJ2-5; D gene unclear. Germline V CDR1 and CDR2: SGHRS, YFSETQ. This CDR3 is built from 15 residues. The V gene lost 4 bases and the J gene lost 5 bases, with 18 bases spanning the gap. The CDR3 region has the DNA TGCGCCAGCAGCGCCGGAACCGCGGCGGTTGAGACCCAGTACTTC. This gives the protein CASSAGTAAVETQYF.

This clonotype turned up a few times. V usage is TRBV29-1 and J usage is TRBJ2-2; tentatively, D is TRBD2 (5 bases). The germline CDR1 and CDR2 sequences are SQVTM and ANQGSEA. The V end was cut by 7 bases, the J end by 1 base, with 7 bases between. This CDR3 contains 12 residues. Here the CDR3 DNA reads TGCAGCGGGACTCTGAACACCGGGGAGCTGTTTTTT. This sequence encodes CSGTLNTGELFF.

This clonotype was counted a few times. The chain recombines TRBV15 with TRBJ2-1; TRBD2 agrees at 8 bases. Germline CDR1 and CDR2: LNHNV and YYDKDF (reference sequence). Trimming cost V 3 bases and J 2 bases; bases outside gene matches: 6. The CDR3 runs to 16 residues. CDR3 region: CATSRDTGGTYNEQFF. Written as DNA, the CDR3 is TGTGCCACCAGCAGGGATACGGGAGGGACCTACAATGAGCAGTTCTTC.

This clonotype was seen a few times. The genes are TRBV7-9 and TRBJ2-3; D is possibly TRBD1 (6 bases). Trimming shortened V by 1 base and J by 0 bases, and 14 bases separated the two germline ends. The germline V gene encodes CDR1 SEHNR and CDR2 FQNEAQ (reference sequence). The CDR3 is 17 residues long. CDR3 DNA: TGTGCCAGCAGCTTAGTTTCCAGGACAGCTAGCACAGATACGCAGTATTTT. It yields the protein CASSLVSRTASTDTQYF. The full variable domain, its missing parts supplied by reference TRBV7-9 and TRBJ2-3, is DTGVSQNPRHKITKRGQNVTFRCDPISEHNRLYWYRQTLGQGPEFLTYFQNEAQLEKSRLLSDRFSAERPKGSFSTLEIQRTEQGDSAMYLCASSLVSRTASTDTQYFGPGTRLTVL.